Below, one T cell receptor (beta chain) is given with its context. The data stem from a study of blood T cell repertoires in COVID-19. Study-wide background: Samples representing acute and convalescent COVID-19 were sourced from the United States, Italy and Spain. Sources were T cells, B-cell-depleted T cells, or PBMCs; the material itself was cDNA or gDNA.

Measured with immunoSEQ multiplex PCR; TCRdb has only the in-frame clones, and not every one. The table lists tens of thousands of clones, about four fifths of them singletons. With 1 base clipped from V and 7 bases from J, the junction kept 4 bases outside the gene matches. The CDR3 is 15 amino acids. Looked up from germline, CDR1 is SGHDN and CDR2 is FVKESK. This clonotype originated in a man between 60 and 75 years old with acute or convalescent COVID-19. The sequencing input was peripheral blood. The J gene is TRBJ2-4, the V gene TRBV14, with TRBD1 matching over 10 bases. Here the CDR3 reads CASSQGGGQGNIQYF. The CDR3 DNA sequence: TGTGCCAGCAGCCAAGGAGGGGGACAGGGGAACATTCAGTACTTC.